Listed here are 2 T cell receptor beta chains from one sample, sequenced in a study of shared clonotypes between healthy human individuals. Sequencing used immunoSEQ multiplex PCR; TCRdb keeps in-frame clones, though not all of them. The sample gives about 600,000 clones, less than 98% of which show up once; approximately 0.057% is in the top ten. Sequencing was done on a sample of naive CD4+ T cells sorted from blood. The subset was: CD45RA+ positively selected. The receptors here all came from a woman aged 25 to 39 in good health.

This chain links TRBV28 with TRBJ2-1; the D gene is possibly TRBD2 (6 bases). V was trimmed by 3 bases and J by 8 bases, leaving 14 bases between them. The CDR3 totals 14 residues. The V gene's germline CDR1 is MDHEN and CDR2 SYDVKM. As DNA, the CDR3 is TGTGCCAGCAGTTTTATGGTCGGGAGCTATGAGCAGTTCTTC. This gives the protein CASSFMVGSYEQFF. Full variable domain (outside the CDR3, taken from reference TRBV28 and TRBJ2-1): DVKVTQSSRYLVKRTGEKVFLECVQDMDHENMFWYRQDPGLGLRLIYFSYDVKMKEKGDIPEGYSVSREKKERFSLILESASTNQTSMYLCASSFMVGSYEQFFGPGTRLTVL.

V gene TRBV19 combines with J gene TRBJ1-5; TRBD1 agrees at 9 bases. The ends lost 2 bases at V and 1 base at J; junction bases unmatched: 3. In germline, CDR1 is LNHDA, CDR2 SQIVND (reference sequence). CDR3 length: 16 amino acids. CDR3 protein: CASSIRGTGSNQPQHF. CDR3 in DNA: TGTGCCAGTAGTATAAGGGGGACAGGGAGCAATCAGCCCCAGCATTTT.